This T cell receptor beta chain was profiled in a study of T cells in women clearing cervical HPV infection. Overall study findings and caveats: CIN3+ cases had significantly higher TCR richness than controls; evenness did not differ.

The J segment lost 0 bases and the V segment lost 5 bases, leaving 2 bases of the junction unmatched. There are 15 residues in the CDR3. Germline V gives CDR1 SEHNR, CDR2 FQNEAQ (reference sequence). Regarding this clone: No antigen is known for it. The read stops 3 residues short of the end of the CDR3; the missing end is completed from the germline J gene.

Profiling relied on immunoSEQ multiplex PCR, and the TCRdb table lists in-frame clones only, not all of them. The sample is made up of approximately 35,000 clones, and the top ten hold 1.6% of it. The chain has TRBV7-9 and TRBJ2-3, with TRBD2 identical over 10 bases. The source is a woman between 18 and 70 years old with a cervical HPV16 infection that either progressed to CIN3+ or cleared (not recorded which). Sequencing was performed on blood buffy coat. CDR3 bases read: TGTGCCAGCAGCGTGACTAGCGGGAGCACAGATACG. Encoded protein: CASSVTSGSTDT. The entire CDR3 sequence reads CASSVTSGSTDTQYF.